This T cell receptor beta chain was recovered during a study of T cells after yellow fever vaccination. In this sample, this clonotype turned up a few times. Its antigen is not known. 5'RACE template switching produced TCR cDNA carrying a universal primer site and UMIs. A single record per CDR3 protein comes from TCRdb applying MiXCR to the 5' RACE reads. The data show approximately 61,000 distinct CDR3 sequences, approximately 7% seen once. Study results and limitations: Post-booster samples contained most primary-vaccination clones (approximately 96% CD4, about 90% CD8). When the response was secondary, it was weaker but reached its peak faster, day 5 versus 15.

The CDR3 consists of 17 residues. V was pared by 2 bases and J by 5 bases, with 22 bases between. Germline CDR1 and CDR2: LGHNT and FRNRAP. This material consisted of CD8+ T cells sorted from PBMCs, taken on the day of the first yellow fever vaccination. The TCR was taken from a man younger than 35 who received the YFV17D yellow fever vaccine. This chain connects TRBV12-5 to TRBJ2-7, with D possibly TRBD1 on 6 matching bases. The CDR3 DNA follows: TGTGCTAGTGGTTTGACCCGCTCCCGGGACATTGTCCACGAGCAGTACGTC. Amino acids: CASGLTRSRDIVHEQYV.